Shown below are 21 T cell receptor beta chains from a single sample sequenced in a study of vaccination and CD4 T cells after COVID-19. CD4+ T cells that had been cultured provided DNA sequenced with the Oncomine TCR Beta short-read assay. TCRdb re-derived calls from the PCR reads in MiXCR, one entry per CDR3 protein. This sample yields 8,500 to 10,000 distinct CDR3 sequences, of which approximately 62% are seen a single time; about 24% belongs to the top ten. No antigen has been identified for these receptors. The treatment: approximately nine-day PBMC culture with coronavirus spike peptide pools or control peptides (ViraFEST assay). CD4+ T-cell collection from the unexposed donor predated the COVID-19 pandemic (2011-2018). Sequences were obtained from CD4+ T cells from blood, cultured in vitro. These receptors originate from a human donor in good health.

V gene TRBV10-3 combines with J gene TRBJ1-1; no firm D call. The CDR3 consists of 13 residues. CDR1 is ENHRY and CDR2 is SYGVKD in the germline V gene. The V end lost 2 bases, the J end lost 2 bases, and 6 bases lay between the germline ends. CDR3 protein: CAISETGNTEAFF. The CDR3 region has the DNA TGTGCCATCAGTGAGACGGGAAACACTGAAGCTTTCTTT.

This sequence joins TRBV6-1 and TRBJ2-5; 7 bases map to TRBD2. The CDR3 contains 13 residues. Germline CDR1 and CDR2: MNHNS and SASEGT. With V trimmed by 7 bases and J by 1 base, 3 bases remained unmatched. In nucleotides, the CDR3 is TGTGCCAGCAAGCGGGACCTCCAAGAGACCCAGTACTTC. Protein product: CASKRDLQETQYF.

The chain employs TRBV27 and TRBJ1-2; 7 nucleotides align to TRBD1. Germline V CDR1 and CDR2: MNHEY, SMNVEV (reference sequence). The CDR3 consists of 14 residues. V lost 6 bases, J lost 3 bases, and 7 bases stayed unmatched. The CDR3 DNA reads TGTGCCAGCAGGGTAGGGGGCGCAGACTATGGCTACACCTTC. This sequence encodes CASRVGGADYGYTF.

This rearrangement joins TRBV28 to TRBJ1-1, with 9 bases lining up with TRBD1. Germline lookup yields CDR1 MDHEN and CDR2 SYDVKM. The junction had 6 bases not matched to a gene; V was cut back by 6 bases and J by 4 bases. This CDR3 is built from 14 residues. CDR3 DNA sequence: TGTGCCAGCAGCCCCCCGGGACAGGGCACTGAAGCTTTCTTT. This encodes CASSPPGQGTEAFF.

This clonotype was counted between two and nine times. The CDR3 bases are TGCAGTGCTCGGGGGGTGGGAACCTATGGCTACACCTTC. It translates to CSARGVGTYGYTF. The chain carries TRBV20-1 and TRBJ1-2, with a tentative D call TRBD1 (5 bases). Germline loops: CDR1 DFQATT, CDR2 SNEGSKA (reference sequence). The CDR3 spans 13 residues. V lost 5 bases, J lost 4 bases, and 14 bases lay in between.

This chain connects TRBV7-2 to TRBJ2-7; D is possibly TRBD1 or TRBD2 (6 bases each). Germline CDR1 reads SGHTA; CDR2 reads FQGNSA. V was pared by 0 bases and J by 2 bases, with 17 bases between. The CDR3 is 17 residues long. CDR3 amino acids: CASSLAAGATGPYEQYF. CDR3 DNA: TGTGCCAGCAGCTTAGCAGCGGGTGCTACAGGGCCCTACGAGCAGTACTTC.

This chain uses TRBV6-1 with TRBJ1-2; D possibly corresponds to TRBD1 (6 bases). This CDR3 has 13 amino acids. Trimming removed 2 bases from V and 7 bases from J, with 11 bases in between. Germline loops: CDR1 MNHNS, CDR2 SASEGT. The CDR3 DNA sequence: TGTGCCAGCAGTGAATCCAGGGGTGGTGGCTACACCTTC. Protein: CASSESRGGGYTF.

The chain has TRBV7-2 and TRBJ2-1; 7 positions agree with TRBD2. Germline assignment: CDR1 SGHTA and CDR2 FQGNSA. With V trimmed by 5 bases and J by 7 bases, 14 bases remained unmatched. CDR3 length: 16 residues. Here the CDR3 reads CASSPQTSVGLNEQFF. The CDR3 region has the DNA TGTGCCAGCAGCCCGCAAACTAGCGTAGGACTTAATGAGCAGTTCTTC. Full variable domain (missing parts from reference TRBV7-2 and TRBJ2-1): GAGVSQSPSNKVTEKGKDVELRCDPISGHTALYWYRQSLGQGLEFLIYFQGNSAPDKSGLPSDRFSAERTGGSVSTLTIQRTQQEDSAVYLCASSPQTSVGLNEQFFGPGTRLTVL.

The chain is built from TRBV28 and TRBJ1-6, with D possibly being TRBD1 (6 bases). The CDR3 consists of 15 residues. V lost 6 bases to trimming and J lost 6 bases, with 15 bases between them. Germline CDR1 reads MDHEN; CDR2 reads SYDVKM. The DNA for the CDR3 is TGTGCCAGCAGCCCTTGGAGCAGGGGTAATTCACCCCTCCACTTT. Translation gives CASSPWSRGNSPLHF.

In this sample, this clonotype turned up a few times. J is TRBJ1-2 and V is TRBV6-1; 8 positions agree with TRBD1. Germline V gene data show CDR1 as MNHNS and CDR2 as SASEGT. The CDR3 has 15 residues. Unmatched junction bases numbered 13, after V lost 10 bases and J lost 3 bases. CDR3 amino acids: CANSGGDRGDYGYTF. CDR3 bases: TGTGCCAACTCGGGGGGTGACAGGGGAGACTATGGCTACACCTTC.

In this sample, this clonotype turned up a few times. The chain uses TRBV20-1 and TRBJ2-3; 7 bases align to TRBD1. The CDR3 contains 15 residues. J lost 4 bases, V lost 5 bases, and 12 bases had no gene match. Per the germline V gene, CDR1 is DFQATT and CDR2 is SNEGSKA (reference sequence). The CDR3 loop is CSAPRGRRNADTQYF. Here the CDR3 DNA reads TGCAGTGCTCCGAGGGGGCGTCGTAACGCAGATACGCAGTATTTT.

This clonotype was recorded only once. The V call is TRBV6-1, the J call TRBJ2-7; tentative D call: TRBD1 (6 bases). This CDR3 region has 15 residues. V was cut by 6 bases and J by 4 bases, with 19 bases left in between. The V gene's germline CDR1 is MNHNS and CDR2 SASEGT. The CDR3, as DNA: TGTGCCAGCAGCCTCAAGACAGGACGATTTTACGAGCAGTACTTC. Residues: CASSLKTGRFYEQYF.

The CDR3 DNA reads TGTGCCAGCAGGGCAGGGGCTGCCTACAATGAGCAGTTCTTC. Translating gives CASRAGAAYNEQFF. This chain uses TRBV6-1 with TRBJ2-1, with D possibly being TRBD1 (6 bases). Germline CDR1 and CDR2: MNHNS and SASEGT. The CDR3 is made up of 14 amino acids. V was clipped by 6 bases and J by 2 bases, with 11 bases between them.

The chain combines TRBV2 with TRBJ1-1; D gene uncertain. The V gene lost 8 bases and the J gene lost 1 base, with 17 bases spanning the gap. The germline V gene has CDR1 SNHLY and CDR2 FYNNEI. The CDR3 totals 15 residues. CDR3 in amino acids: CASRRETHGNTEAFF. As DNA, the CDR3 is TGTGCCAGCCGAAGAGAGACCCACGGGAACACTGAAGCTTTCTTT.

The genes are TRBV6-2 or TRBV6-3 and TRBJ2-7, with TRBD2 identical over 7 bases. This CDR3 has 12 residues. V shed 4 bases, J shed 10 bases, and the junction held 7 bases outside the gene matches. The germline CDR1 and CDR2 sequences are MNHEY and SVGEGT. The chain's CDR3 is CASSFVGGRQYF. CDR3 bases: TGTGCCAGCAGTTTTGTCGGCGGGAGACAGTACTTC.

The V call is TRBV2, the J call TRBJ2-5; D call uncertain. With 8 bases removed from V and 4 bases from J, the gap between germline ends came to 17 bases. The germline V gene encodes CDR1 SNHLY and CDR2 FYNNEI. This CDR3 spans 14 amino acids. This CDR3 is CASFVPPRRETQYF. The CDR3 bases are TGTGCCAGCTTCGTGCCTCCACGGCGAGAGACCCAGTACTTC.

The chain carries TRBV7-2 and TRBJ1-2, with TRBD1 identical over 7 bases. In germline, CDR1 is SGHTA, CDR2 FQGNSA. The J segment lost 7 bases and the V segment lost 5 bases, leaving 7 bases of the junction unmatched. The CDR3 has 13 residues. This chain's CDR3 is CASSPQGGFGYTF. In DNA, the CDR3 is TGTGCCAGCAGCCCCCAGGGGGGGTTTGGCTACACCTTC. The complete variable domain, with remaining parts taken from reference TRBV7-2 and TRBJ1-2, reads GAGVSQSPSNKVTEKGKDVELRCDPISGHTALYWYRQSLGQGLEFLIYFQGNSAPDKSGLPSDRFSAERTGGSVSTLTIQRTQQEDSAVYLCASSPQGGFGYTFGSGTRLTVV.

The chain uses TRBV2 and TRBJ2-6, with 7 nucleotides matching TRBD1. Per the germline V gene, CDR1 is SNHLY and CDR2 is FYNNEI. There are 18 residues in the CDR3. J gave up 0 bases and V 5 bases, and 10 bases lay outside the gene matches. The CDR3 nucleotides are TGTGCCAGCAGTTTAATGGGACAGAGGAACTCTGGGGCCAACGTCCTGACTTTC. It translates to CASSLMGQRNSGANVLTF.

The V and J genes are TRBV6-4 and TRBJ2-3; tentative D call: TRBD2 (5 bases). With 0 bases removed from V and 0 bases from J, the gap between germline ends came to 7 bases. Germline CDR1 reads MRHNA; CDR2 reads SNTAGT. The CDR3 spans 15 residues. The CDR3 is CASSDSGGSTDTQYF. The CDR3 DNA is TGTGCCAGCAGTGACTCGGGCGGGAGCACAGATACGCAGTATTTT.

CDR3 loop: CASSTWADRDHGYTF. CDR3 bases: TGTGCCAGCAGCACTTGGGCGGACAGAGACCATGGCTACACCTTC. The chain links TRBV27 to TRBJ1-2; D possibly corresponds to TRBD1 (6 bases). Germline V CDR1 and CDR2: MNHEY, SMNVEV (reference sequence). There are 15 residues in the CDR3. Trimming pared 6 bases from V and 6 bases from J, leaving 20 bases between.

The rearrangement uses TRBV20-1 and TRBJ2-1, with TRBD2 matching 8 bases. The V and J ends lost 3 bases and 4 bases, in that order; junction bases with no gene match: 8. The CDR3 loop spans 15 amino acids. The V gene's germline CDR1 is DFQATT and CDR2 SNEGSKA (reference sequence). DNA for the CDR3: TGCAGTGCTAGGGGAACTAGCGGAGGGTACAATGAGCAGTTCTTC. Its protein is CSARGTSGGYNEQFF.